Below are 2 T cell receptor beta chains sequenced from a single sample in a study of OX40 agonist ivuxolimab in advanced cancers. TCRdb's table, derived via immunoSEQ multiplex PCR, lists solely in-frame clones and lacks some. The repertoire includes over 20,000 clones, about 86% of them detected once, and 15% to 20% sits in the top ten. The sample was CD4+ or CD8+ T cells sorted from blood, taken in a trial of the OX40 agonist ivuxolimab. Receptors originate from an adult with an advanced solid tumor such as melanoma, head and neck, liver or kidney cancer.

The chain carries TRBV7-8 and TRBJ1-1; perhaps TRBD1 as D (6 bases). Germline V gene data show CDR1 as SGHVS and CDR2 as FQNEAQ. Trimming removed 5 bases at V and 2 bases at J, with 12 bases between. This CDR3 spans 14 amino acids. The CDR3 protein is CASSVGQRNTEAFF. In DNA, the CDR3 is TGTGCCAGCAGCGTGGGACAAAGAAACACTGAAGCTTTCTTT. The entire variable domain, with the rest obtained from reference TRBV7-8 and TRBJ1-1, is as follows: GAGVSQSPRYKVAKRGQDVALRCDPISGHVSLFWYQQALGQGPEFLTYFQNEAQLDKSGLPSDRFFAERPEGSVSTLKIQRTQQEDSAVYLCASSVGQRNTEAFFGQGTRLTVV.

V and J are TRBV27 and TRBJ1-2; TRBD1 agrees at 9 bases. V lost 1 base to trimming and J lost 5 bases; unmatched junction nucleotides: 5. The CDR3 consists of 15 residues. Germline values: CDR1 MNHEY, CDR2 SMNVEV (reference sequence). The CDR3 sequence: CASSLFGTGKYGYTF. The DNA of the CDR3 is TGTGCCAGCAGTTTATTTGGGACAGGGAAATATGGCTACACCTTC.